This T cell receptor beta chain was retrieved from a study of T cell repertoires in cytomegalovirus infection. Findings of the study overall: Identification of carriers of CMV plus the relevant HLA was performed using cumulative public TCR beta family frequency. Across the ex vivo response, the dominant clonotypes were HLA-C-restricted CMV-specific TCR beta clonotypes.

To note about this clonotype: Its antigen is as yet unknown.

TCRdb analysed the reads with MiXCR anew, one entry per CDR3 protein. The sample consists of under 200,000 distinct CDR3 sequences, roughly 27% of them appearing once. V gave up 1 base and J gave up 0 bases, with 10 bases separating them. There are 17 residues in the CDR3. Germline values: CDR1 MGHRA, CDR2 YSYEKL. This sequence originates from a human donor in good health (CMV status not recorded). Some clones in this sample may be carry-over from other donors' samples. Source material: PBMCs. The V gene is TRBV4-1, the J gene TRBJ1-6; TRBD1 might be the D (6 bases). CDR3 residues: CASSQADSRSYNSPLHF. For the CDR3, the DNA is TGCGCCAGCAGCCAAGCGGACAGCCGCTCCTATAATTCACCCCTCCACTTT.